A single sample gave rise to the 5 T cell receptor beta chains below, sequenced in a study of CD8 T cells in Susac syndrome. An input of roughly 0.5 to 1 ug of RNA was subjected to reverse transcription using random hexamers. TCRdb analysed the immunoSEQ multiplex PCR reads with MiXCR anew, one entry per CDR3 protein. The data hold more than 200,000 distinct CDR3 sequences, with roughly 93% observed a single time. Sequenced input: CD4+ T cells from PBMCs. The receptors shown here come from a human donor with multiple sclerosis.

J is TRBJ2-1 and V is TRBV30, with D maybe TRBD2 (7 bases). V was clipped by 4 bases and J by 4 bases, with 17 bases between them. Germline-derived CDR1 and CDR2 are GTSNPN and SVGIG (reference sequence). The CDR3 totals 15 residues. The CDR3 region has the DNA TGTGCCTGGACCCGAGGGGGGGGCTCGTACAATGAGCAGTTCTTC. Protein product: CAWTRGGGSYNEQFF.

In its sample, this clonotype was seen once. The chain couples TRBV5-6 to TRBJ2-2; 8 bases match TRBD1. Germline CDR1 SGHDT, CDR2 YYEEEE. V shed 4 bases and J 5 bases; nucleotides not matched to a gene: 10. This CDR3 spans 16 amino acids. Here the CDR3 reads CASSLTGTGNTGELFF. CDR3 DNA: TGTGCCAGCAGCCTTACCGGGACAGGAAATACCGGGGAGCTGTTTTTT.

J is TRBJ1-2 and V is TRBV6-1; D possibly corresponds to TRBD1 (6 bases). Trimming left V 8 bases short and J 3 bases short, with 22 bases between. Germline values: CDR1 MNHNS, CDR2 SASEGT. The CDR3 has 16 residues. Written as DNA, the CDR3 is TGTGCCAGCTGGCCCCGTGTATCAGGGGCTGACTATGGCTACACCTTC. Protein: CASWPRVSGADYGYTF.

The chain combines TRBV24-1 with TRBJ2-3; perhaps TRBD1 as D (5 bases). CDR1 and CDR2 (germline): KGHDR, SFDVKD. The CDR3 runs to 14 residues. The V and J ends lost 5 bases and 0 bases respectively, with 8 bases between them. Here the CDR3 reads CATSGQLSTDTQYF. DNA of the CDR3: TGTGCCACCAGTGGACAGCTAAGCACAGATACGCAGTATTTT.

The genes are TRBV5-1 and TRBJ2-2, with D uncertain. The CDR3 length is 15 residues. Germline V CDR1 and CDR2: SGHRS, YFSETQ. Trimming took 1 base from V and 4 from J, leaving 11 bases between them. CDR3 sequence reads: CASSLSPASTGELFF. Here the CDR3 DNA reads TGCGCCAGCAGCTTGAGTCCAGCCAGCACCGGGGAGCTGTTTTTT.